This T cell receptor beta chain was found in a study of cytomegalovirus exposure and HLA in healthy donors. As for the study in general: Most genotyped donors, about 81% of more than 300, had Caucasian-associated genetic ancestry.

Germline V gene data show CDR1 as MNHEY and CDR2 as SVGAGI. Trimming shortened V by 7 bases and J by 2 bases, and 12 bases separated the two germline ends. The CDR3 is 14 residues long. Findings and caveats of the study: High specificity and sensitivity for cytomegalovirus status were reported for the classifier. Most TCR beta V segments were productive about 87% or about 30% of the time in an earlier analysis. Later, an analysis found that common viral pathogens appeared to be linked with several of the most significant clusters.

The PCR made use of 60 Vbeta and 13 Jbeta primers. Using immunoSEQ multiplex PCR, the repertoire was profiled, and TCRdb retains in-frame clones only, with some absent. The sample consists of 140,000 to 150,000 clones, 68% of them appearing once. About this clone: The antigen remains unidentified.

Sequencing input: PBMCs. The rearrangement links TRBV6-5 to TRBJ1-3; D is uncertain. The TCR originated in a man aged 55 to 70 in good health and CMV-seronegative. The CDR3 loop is CASTPDSTGNTIYF. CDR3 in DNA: TGTGCCAGCACCCCCGATTCTACTGGAAACACCATATATTTT.